These 8 T cell receptor beta chains originate from one sample sequenced in a study of patients and donors after allogeneic stem cell transplantation. TCRdb passed the RT-PCR reads through MiXCR, listing each CDR3 protein once. This table holds around 200,000 distinct CDR3 sequences, about 37% found once. Sequencing was done on a sample of blood, either unsorted or a sorted T cell fraction (not recorded which). These receptors were obtained from a human donor who was either an allogeneic HSCT recipient or a stem cell or donor lymphocyte infusion donor (not recorded which). It is not recorded whose cells these are; they may come from a transplant donor.

The V and J genes are TRBV2 and TRBJ2-5, with D perhaps given as TRBD1 or TRBD2 (5 bases each). V was trimmed by 4 bases and J by 4 bases, leaving 13 bases between them. CDR1 and CDR2 from the germline V gene are SNHLY and FYNNEI. This CDR3 spans 14 amino acids. CDR3 region: CASSARGTGETQYF. The DNA for the CDR3 is TGTGCCAGCAGTGCTCGAGGGACCGGAGAGACCCAGTACTTC. The full variable domain, in which reference TRBV2 and TRBJ2-5 provide the parts outside the CDR3, is EPEVTQTPSHQVTQMGQEVILRCVPISNHLYFYWYRQILGQKVEFLVSFYNNEISEKSEIFDDQFSVERPDGSNFTLKIRSTKLEDSAMYFCASSARGTGETQYFGPGTRLLVL.

The chain combines TRBV7-3 with TRBJ1-6; D is ambiguous. Germline V gene lookup returns CDR1 SGHTA and CDR2 FQGTGA. Trimming took 2 bases from V and 9 from J, leaving 8 bases between them. The CDR3 sequence is 13 residues long. CDR3 DNA sequence: TGTGCCAGCAGCTTAGAAAAGGGTTCACCCCTCCACTTT. This sequence encodes CASSLEKGSPLHF.

The chain joins TRBV6-5 to TRBJ2-1, with TRBD1 as a possible D gene (6 bases). This CDR3 is 15 amino acids long. Looked up from germline, CDR1 is MNHEY and CDR2 is SVGAGI. V lost 6 bases and J lost 1, with 13 bases in between. In DNA form, the CDR3 reads TGTGCCAGCAGAAGAACAGGGTTGTCCTACAATGAGCAGTTCTTC. Protein product: CASRRTGLSYNEQFF.

The rearrangement joins TRBV20-1 to TRBJ2-3, with D perhaps matching TRBD2 (6 bases). The germline CDR1 and CDR2 sequences are DFQATT and SNEGSKA (reference sequence). V was shortened by 7 bases and J by 4 bases, with 15 bases between the two germline ends. The CDR3 is made up of 13 amino acids. The CDR3 DNA sequence: TGCAGTGTCATACGGGGGTTCGCAGATACGCAGTATTTT. The encoded protein is CSVIRGFADTQYF.

The chain has TRBV20-1 and TRBJ1-4, with D possibly matching TRBD1 (5 bases). Trimming shortened V by 5 bases and J by 8 bases, and 6 bases separated the two germline ends. This CDR3 is built from 10 residues. Looked up from germline, CDR1 is DFQATT and CDR2 is SNEGSKA (reference sequence). In DNA form, the CDR3 reads TGCAGTGCTGGGGGGGAAAAACTGTTTTTT. This encodes CSAGGEKLFF.

This clonotype was counted only a few times. The chain joins TRBV12-3 or TRBV12-4 to TRBJ1-1; the match to TRBD1 covers 7 bases. J gave up 8 bases and V 6 bases, and 9 bases lay outside the gene matches. This CDR3 has 13 residues. The CDR3 reads CASRGTEPGEAFF. In nucleotides, the CDR3 is TGTGCCAGCAGGGGGACAGAACCGGGAGAAGCTTTCTTT.

This clonotype has a handful of counts. The chain combines TRBV6-5 with TRBJ1-2; tentatively, D is TRBD1 (5 bases). The germline V and J ends were trimmed by 6 bases and 4 bases, with 12 bases remaining between them. Germline assignment: CDR1 MNHEY and CDR2 SVGAGI. CDR3 length: 13 amino acids. The CDR3 sequence is CASRTQTVYGYTF. As DNA, the CDR3 is TGTGCCAGCAGGACACAGACAGTCTATGGCTACACCTTC.

The CDR3 spells CASSYQDSYNEQFF. CDR3 DNA: TGTGCCAGCAGTTACCAGGACTCCTACAATGAGCAGTTCTTC. This chain links TRBV6-2 or TRBV6-3 with TRBJ2-1; D ambiguous. Germline loops: CDR1 MNHEY, CDR2 SVGEGT. The V end lost 2 bases, the J end lost 0 bases, and 5 bases lay between the germline ends. The CDR3 spans 14 residues.